This record looks at one TCR beta chain sequence and its context. There are many counts of this clonotype. The antigen this receptor binds is unknown. No much larger clonotype is one base removed from it; base qualities were not supplied. The library was produced with 5' RACE. For sequencing, a NextSeq 500 was employed. The TCR library protocol attached unique molecular identifiers to individual cDNA molecules to correct for sequencing error and PCR bias. Both TCR alpha and beta chains were sequenced, and tight co-correlation was observed between alpha and beta sequence abundances in each sample. The original pipeline was this. Decombinator V4 was used to annotate the V gene, J gene and CDR3 of the TCR sequences. Expanded TCRs were defined as changing significantly between any two time points under a Poisson model with p below 0.0001. Abundances of TCRs were expressed as counts per million after normalisation to the total number of TCRs sequenced in each sample. TRAV1-2 paired with TRAJ12, TRAJ20 or TRAJ33 defined MAIT TCRs, while TRAV10 paired with TRAJ18 defined iNKT TCRs. VDJdb, accessed 1 November 2021, was searched for CMV, EBV and SARS-CoV-2 annotated TCRs, excluding TCRs annotated for multiple antigens. The raw public data were reprocessed by TCRdb itself: fastp quality trimming at Q25, MiXCR clonotype calling, in-frame beta chains only. Under each unique CDR3 protein, matching rows form one entry showing the most common genes and DNA. The V and J calls shown here were made by TCRdb, not taken from the authors' results. The sample table lists approximately 76,000 distinct CDR3 sequences, roughly 12% of them with a count of one. The ten biggest clones cover approximately 4.5% of the sample.

This was a case-control study nested in a cohort of healthcare workers in London, UK, who had nasopharyngeal swab PCR tests and blood samples taken every week. Between 23 and 31 March 2020, the week of the UK lockdown, healthcare workers were enrolled and then followed up weekly for as long as 16 weeks. Its CDR3 holds 16 amino acids, cysteine through phenylalanine. Of the read, only the CDR3 DNA is kept; its 48 bases are in frame from base 1. Unmatched junction bases come to 4, with V trimmed by 5 bases and J by 4 bases. The data are from a study of early T cells in non-severe SARS-CoV-2 infection (dated by TCRdb to about 2021). Regarding the complete study: Because TCR sequencing relied on bulk RNA taken from unsorted whole blood, pairing of alpha and beta chains was not possible.

Points the paper makes about the study in general: VDJdb matching was skewed toward anti-spike CD8 responses and likely underestimated virus-specific expansions by missing private and CD4 specificities.

The rearrangement joined TRBV12-3 or TRBV12-4 to TRBJ2-3; 15 central bases correspond to TRBD2. The source is an adult who was a healthcare worker with PCR-confirmed SARS-CoV-2 infection or an uninfected control (not recorded which). Sequencing used whole blood. The DNA reads TGTGCCAGCAGTCGGACTAGCGGGGGGGTGGCAGATACGCAGTATTTT. This gives the protein CASSRTSGGVADTQYF.